The clone carrying this TCR beta chain was counted a few times. Its antigen remains unidentified. With 60 Vbeta and 13 Jbeta primers, the PCR was carried out. Using immunoSEQ multiplex PCR, the repertoire was profiled, and TCRdb retains in-frame clones only, with some absent. The sample includes 87,000 or so clones, approximately 77% of them seen just once. The sample belongs to a study of cytomegalovirus exposure and HLA in healthy donors. Study results and limitations: There were around 160 TCR beta chains listed as cytomegalovirus-associated.

Trimming took 4 bases from V and 0 from J, leaving 10 bases between them. The CDR3 length is 15 residues. Germline V CDR1 and CDR2: SEHNR, FQNEAQ (reference sequence). The sequencing sample was made of PBMCs. The rearrangement joins TRBV7-9 to TRBJ1-3; D may be TRBD1 (5 bases). This clonotype originated in a woman aged 40 to 49 in good health and CMV-seronegative. The CDR3 sequence is CASSSRQLSGNTIYF. Here the CDR3 DNA reads TGTGCCAGCAGCTCGAGACAGCTCTCTGGAAACACCATATATTTT.